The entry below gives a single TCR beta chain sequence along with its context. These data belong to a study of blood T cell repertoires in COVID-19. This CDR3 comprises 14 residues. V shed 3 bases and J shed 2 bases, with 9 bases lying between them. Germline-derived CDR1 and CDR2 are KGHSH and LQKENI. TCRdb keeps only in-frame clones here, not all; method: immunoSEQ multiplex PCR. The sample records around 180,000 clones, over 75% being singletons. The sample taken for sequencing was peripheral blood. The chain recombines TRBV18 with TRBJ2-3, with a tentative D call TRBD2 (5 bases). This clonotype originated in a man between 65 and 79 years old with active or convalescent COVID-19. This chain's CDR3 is CASSPPSFTDTQYF. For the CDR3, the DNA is TGTGCCAGCTCACCGCCTAGCTTCACAGATACGCAGTATTTT.